The rows below give T cell receptor beta chains drawn from one sample of a study of T cell responses to AZD1222 COVID-19 vaccine. TCRdb keeps only in-frame clones here, not all; method: immunoSEQ multiplex PCR. The profile covers some 100,000 clones, with approximately 91% appearing a single time and approximately 4.5% taken by the ten largest. Source: peripheral blood, taken on day 0 of AZD1222 vaccination. The receptors derive from an adult in good health. Each CDR3 is given with its conserved first and last residue. The D gene is left open where the match is weak. Clone size appears in some rows only: once, few, many, or a class for an expanded clone.

abundance,d_gene,j_gene,v_gene,CDR3aa,CDR3nt
once,.,TRBJ2-5,TRBV11-2,CASSLGQTQETQYF,TGTGCCAGCAGCTTAGGGCAGACCCAAGAGACCCAGTACTTC
.,.,TRBJ1-4,TRBV3-1/TRBV3-2,CASSQAWTNEKLFF,TGTGCCAGCAGCCAAGCCTGGACTAATGAAAAACTGTTTTTT
.,.,TRBJ2-1,TRBV19,CASSATSNSYNEQFF,TGTGCCAGTAGTGCTACATCGAACTCCTACAATGAGCAGTTCTTC
.,TRBD1,TRBJ1-5,TRBV7-2,CASSQDRGHQPQHF,TGTGCCAGCAGCCAGGACAGGGGGCATCAGCCCCAGCATTTT
.,TRBD1,TRBJ2-7,TRBV9,CASSVTTGAFGEQYF,TGTGCCAGCAGCGTAACGACAGGGGCCTTTGGAGAGCAGTACTTC
.,TRBD1,TRBJ2-2,TRBV9,CASGLNRGGELFF,TGTGCCAGCGGACTCAACAGGGGCGGGGAGCTGTTTTTT
.,.,TRBJ2-1,TRBV19,CASRGGRAGSYNEQFF,TGTGCCAGTAGGGGCGGCAGGGCAGGATCCTACAATGAGCAGTTCTTC
.,.,TRBJ2-2,TRBV5-4,CASSSAGSRGTGELFF,TGTGCCAGCAGCTCTGCTGGCTCTAGGGGCACCGGGGAGCTGTTTTTT
.,.,TRBJ2-2,TRBV2,CASSDRLTNTGELFF,TGTGCCAGCAGTGACAGACTCACGAACACCGGGGAGCTGTTTTTT
.,.,TRBJ1-1,TRBV18,CASSPRGGGGTEAFF,TGTGCCAGCTCACCACGAGGGGGAGGGGGCACTGAAGCTTTCTTT
.,TRBD1,TRBJ2-7,TRBV7-3,CASSLQGADEQYF,TGTGCCAGCAGCTTACAGGGGGCGGACGAGCAGTACTTC
.,TRBD1,TRBJ1-4,TRBV19,CASSIGTGNEKLFF,TGTGCCAGTAGTATAGGGACAGGGAATGAAAAACTGTTTTTT
once,.,TRBJ2-3,TRBV6-2/TRBV6-3,CASSPRTEDTQYF,TGTGCCAGCAGTCCGCGGACAGAGGATACGCAGTATTTT
.,TRBD1,TRBJ1-2,TRBV5-1,CASSLYTGGDYGYTF,TGCGCCAGCAGCTTGTACACAGGGGGGGACTATGGCTACACCTTC
once,.,TRBJ2-7,TRBV7-7,CASSLSPGEGYEQYF,TGTGCTAGCAGCTTATCCCCAGGGGAAGGCTACGAGCAGTACTTC
few,.,TRBJ1-1,TRBV6-5,CASSLQYLGGTEAFF,TGTGCCAGCAGTTTGCAATATTTGGGGGGTACTGAAGCTTTCTTT
.,.,TRBJ1-1,TRBV14,CASSQRQGGAEAFF,TGTGCCAGCAGCCAACGCCAGGGAGGGGCTGAAGCTTTCTTT
.,.,TRBJ1-1,TRBV29-1,CSVGWDTRNTEAFF,TGCAGCGTTGGATGGGACACCCGGAACACTGAAGCTTTCTTT
.,TRBD2,TRBJ2-1,TRBV6-5,CASSPGTRPYEQFF,TGTGCCAGCAGTCCCGGGACTAGGCCGTATGAGCAGTTCTTC
.,TRBD1,TRBJ1-5,TRBV24-1,CATSDSRRGLLQPQHF,TGTGCCACCAGTGATTCCCGCAGGGGGCTCCTTCAGCCCCAGCATTTT
.,TRBD1,TRBJ1-4,TRBV7-9,CASSLGGLEKLFF,TGTGCCAGCAGCCTAGGGGGCCTGGAAAAACTGTTTTTT
few,TRBD1,TRBJ1-5,TRBV19,CASSIWTGDQPQHF,TGTGCCAGTAGTATTTGGACAGGGGATCAACCCCAGCATTTT
.,.,TRBJ1-2,TRBV7-6,CASSPERGSNYGYTF,TGTGCCAGCAGCCCGGAGCGGGGAAGTAACTATGGCTACACCTTC
.,.,TRBJ2-3,TRBV27,CASRRRRGDTQYF,TGTGCCAGCAGGAGACGGCGGGGTGATACGCAGTATTTT
.,.,TRBJ2-3,TRBV7-2,CASSFKGTDTQYF,TGTGCCAGCAGCTTTAAGGGGACAGATACGCAGTATTTT
few,.,TRBJ1-6,TRBV10-3,CAISESGQTDSPLHF,TGTGCCATCAGTGAGTCAGGACAGACCGATTCACCCCTCCACTTT
.,TRBD1,TRBJ1-6,TRBV6-5,CASRDRGSYNSPLHF,TGTGCCAGCAGGGACAGGGGTTCCTATAATTCACCCCTCCACTTT
.,.,TRBJ2-2,TRBV7-3,CASSRGQTGELFF,TGTGCCAGCAGCCGCGGACAGACCGGGGAGCTGTTTTTT
medium-sized,.,TRBJ1-3,TRBV25-1,CASSDAGSGNTIYF,TGTGCCAGCAGTGATGCGGGTTCTGGAAACACCATATATTTT
.,TRBD2,TRBJ2-3,TRBV7-9,CAAKVRGGQDTQYF,TGTGCCGCTAAGGTGCGGGGGGGCCAAGATACGCAGTATTTT
.,.,TRBJ2-7,TRBV6-5,CASSLERKGAYEQYF,TGTGCCAGCAGTCTTGAGCGAAAGGGGGCCTACGAGCAGTACTTC
.,.,TRBJ2-3,TRBV7-3,CASSSGPHSTDTQYF,TGTGCCAGCAGCTCCGGCCCGCACTCCACAGATACGCAGTATTTT
.,TRBD1,TRBJ1-4,TRBV7-2,CASSSGRRGTNEKLFF,TGTGCCAGCAGCTCAGGCCGCAGGGGGACTAATGAAAAACTGTTTTTT
.,.,TRBJ2-7,TRBV28,CASRRLAGEMYEQYF,TGTGCCAGCAGGCGATTGGCAGGGGAGATGTACGAGCAGTACTTC
.,.,TRBJ2-7,TRBV4-2,CASSLGPLGSEQYF,TGTGCCAGCAGCCTAGGGCCTCTCGGCTCCGAGCAGTACTTC
.,.,TRBJ1-1,TRBV6-5,CASSYRSIVGETEAFF,TGTGCCAGCAGTTACCGAAGCATAGTCGGTGAAACTGAAGCTTTCTTT
.,TRBD1,TRBJ2-2,TRBV24-1,CATSVTGADTGELFF,TGTGCCACCAGTGTTACAGGGGCGGACACCGGGGAGCTGTTTTTT
.,.,TRBJ1-6,TRBV6-2/TRBV6-3,CASSYFRSSYNSPLHF,TGTGCCAGCAGTTACTTCCGAAGCTCCTATAATTCACCCCTCCACTTT
.,.,TRBJ1-1,TRBV5-8,CASSWHDLNTEAFF,TGTGCCAGCAGCTGGCACGACCTGAACACTGAAGCTTTCTTT
.,.,TRBJ2-3,TRBV9,CASSAHTPTRTTSSTQYF,TGTGCCAGCAGCGCCCACACCCCCACTAGGACGACTAGTAGTACGCAGTATTTT
.,.,TRBJ2-2,TRBV19,CASSVASNTGELFF,TGTGCCAGTAGTGTGGCATCGAACACCGGGGAGCTGTTTTTT
.,TRBD1,TRBJ1-1,TRBV5-1,CASSFDRGLNTEAFF,TGCGCCAGCAGCTTTGACAGGGGGTTGAACACTGAAGCTTTCTTT
.,TRBD1,TRBJ2-3,TRBV7-3,CASSLNGQGASDTQYF,TGTGCCAGCAGCTTAAATGGACAGGGGGCCTCAGATACGCAGTATTTT
.,.,TRBJ1-5,TRBV5-6,CASSTRQTYSNQPQHF,TGTGCCAGCAGCACCCGACAGACGTATAGCAATCAGCCCCAGCATTTT
.,.,TRBJ1-2,TRBV7-7,CASSLVDRQIYGYTF,TGTGCTAGCAGCTTAGTGGATCGGCAAATCTATGGCTACACCTTC
.,TRBD1,TRBJ1-1,TRBV5-1,CASSRGQGTMNTEAFF,TGCGCCAGCAGCAGGGGGCAGGGCACCATGAACACTGAAGCTTTCTTT
.,.,TRBJ2-7,TRBV24-1,CATSDLGGPQDEQYF,TGTGCCACCAGTGATCTGGGGGGCCCTCAAGACGAGCAGTACTTC
.,TRBD1,TRBJ1-5,TRBV19,CASSIVRRGQGTSNQPQHF,TGTGCCAGTAGTATAGTACGAAGGGGACAGGGAACTAGCAATCAGCCCCAGCATTTT
.,.,TRBJ2-3,TRBV13,CASSLTGTDTQYF,TGTGCCAGCAGCCTGACCGGCACAGATACGCAGTATTTT
once,.,TRBJ2-7,TRBV19,CASSIAHYYEQYF,TGTGCCAGTAGTATAGCACACTACTACGAGCAGTACTTC
.,TRBD2,TRBJ2-5,TRBV6-2/TRBV6-3,CASSSLAGGKQETQYF,TGTGCCAGCAGTTCCTTAGCGGGGGGAAAACAAGAGACCCAGTACTTC
.,.,TRBJ1-5,TRBV12-3/TRBV12-4,CASSFAVNQPQHF,TGTGCCAGCAGTTTCGCGGTGAATCAGCCCCAGCATTTT
.,TRBD1,TRBJ2-5,TRBV7-2,CASSLVTGGAETQYF,TGTGCCAGCAGCTTAGTCACAGGGGGTGCGGAGACCCAGTACTTC
once,.,TRBJ2-5,TRBV18,CASSPPQGRETQYF,TGTGCCAGCTCACCTCCGCAGGGACGGGAGACCCAGTACTTC